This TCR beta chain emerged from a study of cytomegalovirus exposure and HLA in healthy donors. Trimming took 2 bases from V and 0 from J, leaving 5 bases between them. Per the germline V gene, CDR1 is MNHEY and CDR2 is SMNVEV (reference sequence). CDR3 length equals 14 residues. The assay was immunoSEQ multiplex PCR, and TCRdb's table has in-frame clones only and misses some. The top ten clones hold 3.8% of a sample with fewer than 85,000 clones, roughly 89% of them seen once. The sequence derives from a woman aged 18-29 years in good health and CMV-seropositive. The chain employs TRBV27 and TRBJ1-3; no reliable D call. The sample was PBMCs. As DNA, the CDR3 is TGTGCCAGCAGTTTACGGAGCTCTGGAAACACCATATATTTT. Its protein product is CASSLRSSGNTIYF.